This T cell receptor (beta chain) was retrieved from a study of OX40 agonist ivuxolimab in advanced cancers. Background on the study: Dosing consisted of intravenous ivuxolimab at 0.01 to 10 mg/kg every 2 weeks. Antecedent anti-PD-1, anti-PD-L1 or anti-CTLA-4 therapy was permissible, with about 39% having received some.

The protocol was immunoSEQ multiplex PCR, while the TCRdb copy is restricted to in-frame clones and leaves out a portion. The sample holds tens of thousands of clones, roughly 94% seen once. The study's findings and limits: CD4+ and CD8+ T cells in blood underwent clonal expansion by week 6 at 0.1 to 3.0 mg/kg.

CDR3 size: 14 residues. The V gene's germline CDR1 is SGHAT and CDR2 FQNNGV. V lost 4 bases, J lost 6 bases, and 13 bases lay in between. Of note for this clone: Antigen specificity is unknown.

The receptor comes from an adult with an advanced solid tumor such as melanoma, head and neck, liver or kidney cancer. Sequencing was performed on CD4+ or CD8+ T cells sorted from blood, taken in a trial of the OX40 agonist ivuxolimab. The chain carries TRBV11-2 and TRBJ2-1, with a possible D match to TRBD2 (7 bases). In DNA form, the CDR3 reads TGTGCCAGCAGCTGGGGGCGGGGGCCCAATGAGCAGTTCTTC. This translates into CASSWGRGPNEQFF.